The clone carrying this T cell receptor beta chain has ten or more counts. The data were taken from a study of T cells after yellow fever vaccination. Turning to the study itself: Low-cell-number fractions were prepared with SMART-Seq v4 Ultra Low Input.

Germline V lookup: CDR1 SGHTA, CDR2 FQGNSA. The CDR3 contains 14 residues. The junction had 3 bases not matched to a gene; V was cut back by 6 bases and J by 2 bases. TCRdb reprocessed the 5' RACE reads via MiXCR and lists one record per CDR3 protein. The sample includes approximately 140,000 distinct CDR3 sequences, 7.7% of them seen just once. Sequenced here: CD4+ T cells sorted from PBMCs, sampled 5 days after the yellow fever booster vaccination. The chain carries TRBV7-2 and TRBJ2-3, with TRBD1 matching 9 bases. The receptor comes from a man aged 25-40 years who received the YFV17D yellow fever vaccine. This CDR3 is CASREQGATDTQYF. The CDR3 nucleotides are TGTGCCAGCAGGGAACAGGGGGCCACAGATACGCAGTATTTT.